The present TCR beta chain was sequenced within a study of human T cells and chemical hapten exposure. About the research overall: The patch tests put 0.01% DPC on the skin of the upper back and were read 6 days later.

The CDR3 loop spans 19 amino acids. Trimming removed 0 bases at V and 0 bases at J, with 18 bases between. Germline V lookup: CDR1 ENHRY, CDR2 SYGVKD. The time point: pre-sensitization, week 0. The treatment is: therapeutic diphenylcyclopropenone sensitization with weekly scalp DPC. One entry per CDR3 protein, called by TCRdb with MiXCR from the RACE reads. The table lists tens of thousands of distinct CDR3 sequences, over 9.5% of them singletons, with 4.5% to 5.5% in the top ten. This sequence joins TRBV10-3 and TRBJ2-1; possibly TRBD1 for D (6 bases). The origin of this receptor is a woman aged 45-65 years with alopecia areata. Some clones in this sample may be carry-over from other donors' samples. The material sequenced was whole blood, taken in connection with sensitization to the hapten diphenylcyclopropenone (DPC). CDR3 sequence reads: CAISESKYKGGSSYNEQFF. The CDR3 DNA reads TGTGCCATCAGTGAGTCGAAATATAAAGGGGGATCCTCCTACAATGAGCAGTTCTTC.